This TCR beta chain was retrieved from a study of T cells expressing NK-cell markers. Study context: From sorted CD3+CD56+NKG2C+, CD3+CD56+NKG2C- and CD3+CD56-NKG2C+ T cells came the TCR beta repertoires. The authors sequenced eight donors, of whom seven were HCMV-seropositive and one was seronegative.

CDR3 length: 19 residues. Germline values: CDR1 KGHSH, CDR2 LQKENI. Notes on the study in general: It is unclear if expanded NKG2C-expressing clones target HCMV antigens.

Details on this clonotype: Its specificity is unknown.

The authors made TCR beta cDNA libraries by 5'RACE template switching. This switching added a universal primer site and UMIs. After re-calling the 5' RACE reads, TCRdb lists one entry per CDR3 protein, DNA absent. The data show hundreds of thousands of distinct CDR3 sequences, and the top ten clones hold approximately 3.6%. The chain joins TRBV18 to TRBJ2-1; no DNA is available, so the TRBD2 call from TCRdb remains unchecked. Sequencing input: blood T cells: a sorted CD56 or NKG2C T cell subset, CD4+ or CD8+ T cells, or bulk PBMC T cells (not recorded which). This TCR came from a man between 18 and 29 years old in good health. The CDR3 loop reads CASSREGLAGDVSYNEQFF.